This TCR beta chain was profiled in a study of blood T cells in healthy people across ages. Whole-study results and caveats: TCR beta diversity per million T cells fell roughly linearly with age.

Extraction of total RNA produced a minimum of 5 micrograms from each sample. This clonotype was counted between two and nine times. Its antigen is undetermined. This may arise from a read error, as a much more abundant clone is one base away. This CDR3 region has 16 residues. Germline V CDR1 and CDR2: LGHDT, YNNKEL (reference sequence). The junction had 16 bases not matched to a gene; V was cut back by 5 bases and J by 11 bases. Sample-barcoded 5' priming and a J-beta primer mix drove a second PCR of roughly 7 to 11 cycles. With 12 random nucleotides, a template-switch adaptor tagged each individual cDNA molecule. Every individual sample yielded 3 million or more paired-end reads (each containing CDR3). One entry per CDR3 protein, called by TCRdb with MiXCR from the 5' RACE reads. The sample holds 650,000 to 1,000,000 distinct CDR3 sequences, 35% to 50% seen once.

This clonotype originated in an older man in good health. V and J are TRBV3-1 and TRBJ2-5, with 11 bases that match TRBD2. The source material was blood. The CDR3 bases are TGTGCCAGCAGCTTAGAGTTACTAGCGGGAGTCAATGAGCAGTACTTC. Its translation: CASSLELLAGVNEQYF.